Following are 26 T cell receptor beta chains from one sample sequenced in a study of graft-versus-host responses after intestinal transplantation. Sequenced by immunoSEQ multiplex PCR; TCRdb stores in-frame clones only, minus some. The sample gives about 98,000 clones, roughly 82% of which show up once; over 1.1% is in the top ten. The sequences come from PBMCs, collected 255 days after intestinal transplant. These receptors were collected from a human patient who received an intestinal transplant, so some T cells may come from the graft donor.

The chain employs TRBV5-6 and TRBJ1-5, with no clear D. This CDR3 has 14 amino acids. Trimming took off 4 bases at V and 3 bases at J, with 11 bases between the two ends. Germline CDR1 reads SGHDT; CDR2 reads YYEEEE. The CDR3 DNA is TGTGCCAGCAGCGGAGGGTGGGCCAATCAGCCCCAGCATTTT. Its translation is CASSGGWANQPQHF.

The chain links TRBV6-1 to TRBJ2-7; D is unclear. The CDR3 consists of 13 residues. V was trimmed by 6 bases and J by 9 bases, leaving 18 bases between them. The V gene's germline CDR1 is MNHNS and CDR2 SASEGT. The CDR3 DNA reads TGTGCCAGCAGACCTAGTACAGCTACAGTGCAGTACGTC. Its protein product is CASRPSTATVQYV.

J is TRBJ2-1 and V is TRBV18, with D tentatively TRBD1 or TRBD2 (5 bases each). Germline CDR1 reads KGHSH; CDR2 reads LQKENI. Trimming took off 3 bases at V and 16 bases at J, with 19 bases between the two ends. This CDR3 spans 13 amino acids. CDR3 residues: CASSPLTGTWEFF. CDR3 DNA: TGTGCCAGCTCACCCTTAACCGGGACGTGGGAATTCTTC.

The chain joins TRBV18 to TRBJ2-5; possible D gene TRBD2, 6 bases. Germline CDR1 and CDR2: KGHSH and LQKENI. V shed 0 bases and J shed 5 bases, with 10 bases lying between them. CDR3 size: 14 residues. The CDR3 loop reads CASSPPPSGETQYF. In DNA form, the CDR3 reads TGTGCCAGCTCACCACCTCCCAGCGGGGAGACCCAGTACTTC.

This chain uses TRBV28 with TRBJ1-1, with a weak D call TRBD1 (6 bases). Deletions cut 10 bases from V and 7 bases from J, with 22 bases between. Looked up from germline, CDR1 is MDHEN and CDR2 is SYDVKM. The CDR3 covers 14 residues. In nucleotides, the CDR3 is TGTGCCACACACCTCAAACAGGGCGTAAATGAAGCTTTCTTT. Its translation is CATHLKQGVNEAFF.

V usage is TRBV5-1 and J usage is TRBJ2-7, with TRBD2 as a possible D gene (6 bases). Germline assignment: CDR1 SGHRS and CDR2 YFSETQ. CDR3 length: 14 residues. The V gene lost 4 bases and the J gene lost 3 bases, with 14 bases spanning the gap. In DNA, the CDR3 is TGCGCCAGCAGCGCCGGGACTGGGGTCTACGAGCAGTACTTC. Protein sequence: CASSAGTGVYEQYF.

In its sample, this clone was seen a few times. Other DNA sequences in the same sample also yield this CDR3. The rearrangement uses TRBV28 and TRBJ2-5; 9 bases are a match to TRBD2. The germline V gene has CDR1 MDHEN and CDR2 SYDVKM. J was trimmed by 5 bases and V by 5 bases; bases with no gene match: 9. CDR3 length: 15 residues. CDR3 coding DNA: TGTGCCAGCAGTCCCGGGACTAGCCGATCGGAGACCCAGTACTTC. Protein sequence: CASSPGTSRSETQYF. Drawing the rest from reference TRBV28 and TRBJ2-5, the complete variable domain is DVKVTQSSRYLVKRTGEKVFLECVQDMDHENMFWYRQDPGLGLRLIYFSYDVKMKEKGDIPEGYSVSREKKERFSLILESASTNQTSMYLCASSPGTSRSETQYFGPGTRLLVL.

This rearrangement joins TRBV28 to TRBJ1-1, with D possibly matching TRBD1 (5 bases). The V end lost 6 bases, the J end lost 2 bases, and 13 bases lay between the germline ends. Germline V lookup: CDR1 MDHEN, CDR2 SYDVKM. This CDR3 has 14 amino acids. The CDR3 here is CASRGAARNTEAFF. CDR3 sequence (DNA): TGTGCCAGCAGAGGGGCAGCCAGAAACACTGAAGCTTTCTTT.

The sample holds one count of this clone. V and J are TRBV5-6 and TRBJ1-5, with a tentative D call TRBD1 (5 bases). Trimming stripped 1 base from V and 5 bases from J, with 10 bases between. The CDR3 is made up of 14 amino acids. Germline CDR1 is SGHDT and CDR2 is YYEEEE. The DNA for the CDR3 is TGTGCCAGCAGCTTGAGGGGCTGGGATCAGCCCCAGCATTTT. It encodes CASSLRGWDQPQHF.

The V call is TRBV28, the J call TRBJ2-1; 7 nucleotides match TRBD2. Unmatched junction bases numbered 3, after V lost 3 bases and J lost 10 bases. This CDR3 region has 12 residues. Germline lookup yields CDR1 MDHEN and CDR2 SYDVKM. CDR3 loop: CASSLGGSEQFF. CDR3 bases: TGTGCCAGCAGTTTGGGAGGGAGCGAGCAGTTCTTC.

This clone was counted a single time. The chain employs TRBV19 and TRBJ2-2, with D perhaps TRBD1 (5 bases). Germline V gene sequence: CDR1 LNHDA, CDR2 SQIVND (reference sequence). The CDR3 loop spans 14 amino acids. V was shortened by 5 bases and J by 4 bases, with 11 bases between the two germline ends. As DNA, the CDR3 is TGTGCCAGTAGTCAGGACACCTTCACCGGGGAGCTGTTTTTT. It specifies CASSQDTFTGELFF.

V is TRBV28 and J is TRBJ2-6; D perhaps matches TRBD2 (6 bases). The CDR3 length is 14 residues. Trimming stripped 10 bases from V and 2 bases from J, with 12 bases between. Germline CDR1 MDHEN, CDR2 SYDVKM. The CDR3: CATLGGAGANVLTF. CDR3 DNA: TGTGCCACCTTGGGAGGCGCTGGGGCCAACGTCCTGACTTTC.

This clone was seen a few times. For the CDR3, the DNA is TGTGCCAGCAGCAAGACTTACGAGCAGTACTTC. Amino acids: CASSKTYEQYF. The chain carries TRBV7-2 and TRBJ2-7, with D hard to call. Germline CDR1 reads SGHTA; CDR2 reads FQGNSA. This CDR3 has 11 residues. Between the trimmed V and J ends, which lost 5 bases and 4 bases, there was a span of 6 bases.

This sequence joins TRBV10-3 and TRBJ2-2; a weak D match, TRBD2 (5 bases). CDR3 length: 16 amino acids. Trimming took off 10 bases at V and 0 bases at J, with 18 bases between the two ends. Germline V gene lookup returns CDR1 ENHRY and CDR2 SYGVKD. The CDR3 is CATRLGGTTNTGELFF. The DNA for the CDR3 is TGTGCCACTCGCCTCGGAGGTACGACGAACACCGGGGAGCTGTTTTTT.

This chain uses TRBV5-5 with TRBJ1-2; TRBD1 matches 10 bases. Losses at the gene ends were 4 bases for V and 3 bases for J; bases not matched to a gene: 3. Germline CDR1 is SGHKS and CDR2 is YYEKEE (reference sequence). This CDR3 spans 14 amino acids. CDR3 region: CASSRTGGDYGYTF. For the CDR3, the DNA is TGTGCCAGCAGCCGGACAGGGGGTGACTATGGCTACACCTTC.

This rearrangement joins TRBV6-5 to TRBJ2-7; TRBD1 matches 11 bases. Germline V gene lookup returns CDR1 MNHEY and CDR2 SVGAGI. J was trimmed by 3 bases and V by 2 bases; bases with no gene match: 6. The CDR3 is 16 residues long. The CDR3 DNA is TGTGCCAGCAGTTACCACTCGGGGACAGGGGGCTACGAGCAGTACTTC. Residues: CASSYHSGTGGYEQYF.

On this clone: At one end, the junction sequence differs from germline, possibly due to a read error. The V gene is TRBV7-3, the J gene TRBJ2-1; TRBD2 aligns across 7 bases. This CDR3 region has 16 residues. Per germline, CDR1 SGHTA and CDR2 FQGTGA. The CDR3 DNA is TGTACCAGCAGCAGGATGGCGGGAGACCTCTACAATGAGCAGTTCTTC. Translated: CTSSRMAGDLYNEQFF.

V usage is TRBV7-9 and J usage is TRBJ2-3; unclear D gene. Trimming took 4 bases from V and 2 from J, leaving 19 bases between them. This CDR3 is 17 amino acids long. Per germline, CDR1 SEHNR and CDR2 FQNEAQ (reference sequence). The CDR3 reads CASSSPLGITLTDTQYF. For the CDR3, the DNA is TGTGCCAGCAGCTCCCCCCTCGGTATAACACTCACAGATACGCAGTATTTT.

The CDR3 loop is CASSLEAASGETQYF. CDR3 in DNA: TGTGCCAGCAGCTTGGAGGCGGCTAGCGGGGAGACCCAGTACTTC. This sequence joins TRBV5-4 and TRBJ2-5; 8 nucleotides align to TRBD2. Germline V CDR1 and CDR2: SGHNT, YYREEE (reference sequence). This CDR3 spans 15 amino acids. The V segment lost 0 bases and the J segment 5 bases; nucleotides outside the gene matches: 6.

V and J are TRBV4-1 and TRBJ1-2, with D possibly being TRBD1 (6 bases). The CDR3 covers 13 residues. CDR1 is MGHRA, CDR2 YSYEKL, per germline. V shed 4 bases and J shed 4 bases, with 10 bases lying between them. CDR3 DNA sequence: TGCGCCAGCAGCCCAGGGGACCTCTATGGCTACACCTTC. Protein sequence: CASSPGDLYGYTF.

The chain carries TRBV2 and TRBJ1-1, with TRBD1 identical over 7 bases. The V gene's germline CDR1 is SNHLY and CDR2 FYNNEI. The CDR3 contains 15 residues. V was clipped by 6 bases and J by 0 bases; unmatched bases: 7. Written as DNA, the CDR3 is TGTGCCAGCAGGCCCCGGACAGGCATGAACACTGAAGCTTTCTTT. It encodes CASRPRTGMNTEAFF. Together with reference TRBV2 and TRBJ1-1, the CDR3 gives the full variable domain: EPEVTQTPSHQVTQMGQEVILRCVPISNHLYFYWYRQILGQKVEFLVSFYNNEISEKSEIFDDQFSVERPDGSNFTLKIRSTKLEDSAMYFCASRPRTGMNTEAFFGQGTRLTVV.

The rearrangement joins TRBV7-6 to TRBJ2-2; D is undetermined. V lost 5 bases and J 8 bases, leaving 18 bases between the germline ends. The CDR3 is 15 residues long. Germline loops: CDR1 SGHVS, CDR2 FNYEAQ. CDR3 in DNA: TGTGCCAGCAGCCCTGACGGTTCGTTTCCTGGGGAGCTGTTTTTT. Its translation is CASSPDGSFPGELFF.

In DNA form, the CDR3 reads TGTGCCAGCAGCTCCCTAGCGGGGGGGCCGATCGGGGAGCTGTTTTTT. It specifies CASSSLAGGPIGELFF. This chain joins TRBV7-3 and TRBJ2-2; the match to TRBD2 covers 12 bases. Trimming at V came to 4 bases and at J to 7 bases, leaving 7 bases not matched to a gene. Germline-derived CDR1 and CDR2 are SGHTA and FQGTGA. The CDR3 is 16 residues long.

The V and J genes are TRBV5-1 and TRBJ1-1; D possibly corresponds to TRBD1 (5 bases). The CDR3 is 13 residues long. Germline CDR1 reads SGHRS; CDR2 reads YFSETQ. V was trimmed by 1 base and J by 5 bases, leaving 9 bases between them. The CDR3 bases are TGCGCCAGCAGCTTGACAGGTTTTACTGAAGCTTTCTTT. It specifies CASSLTGFTEAFF. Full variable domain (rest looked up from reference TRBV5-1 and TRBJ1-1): KAGVTQTPRYLIKTRGQQVTLSCSPISGHRSVSWYQQTPGQGLQFLFEYFSETQRNKGNFPGRFSGRQFSNSRSEMNVSTLELGDSALYLCASSLTGFTEAFFGQGTRLTVV.

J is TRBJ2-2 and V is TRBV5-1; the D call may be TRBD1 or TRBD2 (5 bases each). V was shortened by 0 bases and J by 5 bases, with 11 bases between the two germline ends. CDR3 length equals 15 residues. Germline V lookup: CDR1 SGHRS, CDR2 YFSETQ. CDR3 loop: CASSLVGDGTGELFF. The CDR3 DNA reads TGCGCCAGCAGCTTGGTAGGGGACGGAACCGGGGAGCTGTTTTTT.

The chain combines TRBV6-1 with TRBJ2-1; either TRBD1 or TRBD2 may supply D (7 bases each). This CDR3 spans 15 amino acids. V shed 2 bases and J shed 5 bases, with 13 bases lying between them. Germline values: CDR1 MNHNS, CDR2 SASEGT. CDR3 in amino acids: CASSENRGGNNEQFF. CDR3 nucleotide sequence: TGTGCCAGCAGTGAAAACAGGGGAGGGAACAATGAGCAGTTCTTC.